The source of this T cell receptor (beta chain) is a study of T cells in Graves' hyperthyroidism and ophthalmopathy. This clonotype appeared many times. Its antigen is unknown. Study observations and caveats: Model-based prediction identified ophthalmopathy a median 6.5 months prior to its onset.

Each patient was aged 18 to 65 and had newly diagnosed hyperthyroidism of under 2 months' duration. Patients were excluded because of uncontrolled infection, other autoimmune disease, pregnancy or lactation. In making diagnoses, clinical symptoms, serum thyroxine and TRAb, thyroid ultrasound and orbital computed tomography were all used. RNA transcripts yielded amplified TCR beta CDR3 regions. A set of HTBI primers served as the primers for a first-round RT-PCR of the TCR CDR3. TCRdb re-derived calls from the multiplex PCR reads in MiXCR, one entry per CDR3 protein. The sample holds under 700,000 distinct CDR3 sequences, 16% seen once. Sequencing input: blood. This sequence originates from a woman between 18 and 29 years old with Graves' hyperthyroidism.

CDR3 coding DNA: TGTGCCAGCAGTGACCCTGTTCGAGCGGGTAGCCAGCATTTT. It is translated as CASSDPVRAGSQHF. V is TRBV6-2 or TRBV6-3 and J is TRBJ1-5; D call uncertain. CDR1 and CDR2 from the germline V gene are MNHEY and SVGEGT. This CDR3 comprises 14 residues. The V end was cut by 5 bases, the J end by 12 bases, with 20 bases between.